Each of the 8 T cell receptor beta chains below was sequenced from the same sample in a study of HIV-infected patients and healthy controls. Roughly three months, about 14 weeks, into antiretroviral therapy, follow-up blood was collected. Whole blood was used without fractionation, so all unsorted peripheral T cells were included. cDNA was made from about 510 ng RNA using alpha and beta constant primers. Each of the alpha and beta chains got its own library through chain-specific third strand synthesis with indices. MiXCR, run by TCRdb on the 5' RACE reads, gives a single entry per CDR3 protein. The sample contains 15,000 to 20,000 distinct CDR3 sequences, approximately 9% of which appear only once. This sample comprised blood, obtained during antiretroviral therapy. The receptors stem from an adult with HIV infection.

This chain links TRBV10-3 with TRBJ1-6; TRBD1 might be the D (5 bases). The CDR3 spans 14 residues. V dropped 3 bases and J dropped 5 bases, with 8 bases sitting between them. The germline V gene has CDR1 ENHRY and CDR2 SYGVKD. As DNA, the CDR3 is TGTGCCATCAGTGATACAGGAGATAATTCACCCCTCCACTTT. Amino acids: CAISDTGDNSPLHF.

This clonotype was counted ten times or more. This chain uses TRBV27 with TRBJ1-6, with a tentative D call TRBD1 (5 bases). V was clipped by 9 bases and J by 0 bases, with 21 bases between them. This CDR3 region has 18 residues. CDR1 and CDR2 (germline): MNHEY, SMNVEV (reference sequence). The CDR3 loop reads CASSRTPAPSSYNSPLHF. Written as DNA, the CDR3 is TGTGCCAGTTCTCGGACACCCGCACCCAGCTCCTATAATTCACCCCTCCACTTT.

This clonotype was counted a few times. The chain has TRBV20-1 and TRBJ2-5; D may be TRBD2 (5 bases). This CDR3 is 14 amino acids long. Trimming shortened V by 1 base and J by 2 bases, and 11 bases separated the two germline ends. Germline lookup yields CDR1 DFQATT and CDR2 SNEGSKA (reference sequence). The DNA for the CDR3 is TGCAGTGCTAGAGTCCCGGGGAGACAAGAGACCCAGTACTTC. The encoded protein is CSARVPGRQETQYF.

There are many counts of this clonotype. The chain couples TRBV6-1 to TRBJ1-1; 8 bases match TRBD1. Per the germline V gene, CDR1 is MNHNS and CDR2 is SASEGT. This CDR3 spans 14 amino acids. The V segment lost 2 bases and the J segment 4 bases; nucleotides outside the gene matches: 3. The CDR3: CASSETDRVTEAFF. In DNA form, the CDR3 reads TGTGCCAGCAGTGAAACGGACAGGGTCACTGAAGCTTTCTTT.

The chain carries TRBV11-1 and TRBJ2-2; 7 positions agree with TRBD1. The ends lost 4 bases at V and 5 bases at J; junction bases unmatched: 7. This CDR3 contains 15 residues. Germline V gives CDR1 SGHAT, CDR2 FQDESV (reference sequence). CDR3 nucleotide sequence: TGTGCCAGCAGCTCCACCGACAGGGAAACCGGGGAGCTGTTTTTT. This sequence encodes CASSSTDRETGELFF.

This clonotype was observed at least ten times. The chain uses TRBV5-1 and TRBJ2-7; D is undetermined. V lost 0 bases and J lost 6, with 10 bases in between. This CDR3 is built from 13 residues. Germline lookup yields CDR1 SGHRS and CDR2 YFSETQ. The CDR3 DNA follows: TGCGCCAGCAGCTTGGGGCAGGTGGGCGAGCAGTACTTC. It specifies CASSLGQVGEQYF.

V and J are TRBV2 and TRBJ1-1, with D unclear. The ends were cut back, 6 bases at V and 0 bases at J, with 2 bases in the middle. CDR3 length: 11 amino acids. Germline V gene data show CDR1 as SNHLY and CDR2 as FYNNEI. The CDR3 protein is CASSLNTEAFF. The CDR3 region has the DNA TGTGCCAGCAGCTTGAACACTGAAGCTTTCTTT.

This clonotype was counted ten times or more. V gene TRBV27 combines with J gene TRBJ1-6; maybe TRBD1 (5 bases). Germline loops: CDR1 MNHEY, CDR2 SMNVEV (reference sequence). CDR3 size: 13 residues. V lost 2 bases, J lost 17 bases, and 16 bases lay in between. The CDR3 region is CASSLGDGGDVHF. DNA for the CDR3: TGTGCCAGCAGTTTAGGAGACGGGGGGGACGTCCACTTT.